A selection of T cell receptor beta chains follows, all from one sample in a study of blood T cell repertoires in COVID-19. Here immunoSEQ multiplex PCR was the method, and the copy in TCRdb shows in-frame clones only, minus some. The profile covers roughly 150,000 clones, with about nine tenths appearing a single time and about 5.7% taken by the ten largest. The sequenced material came from peripheral blood. The receptors derive from an elderly man with acute or convalescent COVID-19. Both conserved end residues are part of each CDR3. D genes are given only for firm matches. A row's size may be missing; if present it is once, few, many or a size class.

clone_size,v_call,d_call,j_call,cdr3_nt,cdr3_aa
NA,TRBV14,NA,TRBJ1-2,TGTGCCAGCAGCCAATTGGGACTGCGATATGGGTCTAGCTACACCTTC,CASSQLGLRYGSSYTF
NA,TRBV5-1,TRBD1,TRBJ2-5,TGCGCCAGCAGCGGCGCGGGACAGGGGATGGTAGAGACCCAGTACTTC,CASSGAGQGMVETQYF
NA,TRBV9,TRBD2,TRBJ2-3,TGTGCCAGCAGCGGTGGGACTAGCGGGTTGGCAGATACGCAGTATTTT,CASSGGTSGLADTQYF
NA,TRBV4-1,TRBD1,TRBJ2-7,TGCGCCAGCAGCCAAACCGGGACAGGGCCATCCTACGAGCAGTACTTC,CASSQTGTGPSYEQYF
NA,TRBV19,TRBD1,TRBJ2-1,TGTGCCAGTAGTCTCACAGGGGGAATATACAATGAGCAGTTCTTC,CASSLTGGIYNEQFF
NA,TRBV18,TRBD1,TRBJ2-3,TGTGCCAGCTCACCTTCGACAGGGGGCGATACGCAGTATTTT,CASSPSTGGDTQYF
NA,TRBV27,TRBD1,TRBJ1-2,TGTGCCAGCAGGCCAACAGGGGGCGCAGGCTACACCTTC,CASRPTGGAGYTF
NA,TRBV5-5,TRBD1,TRBJ1-5,TGTGCCAGCAGCTTGGCCGGGACAGGGTTCAATCAGCCCCAGCATTTT,CASSLAGTGFNQPQHF
once,TRBV7-9,NA,TRBJ2-3,TGTGCCAGCAGCACGACTAGCACAGATACGCAGTATTTT,CASSTTSTDTQYF
once,TRBV27,NA,TRBJ2-7,TGTGCCAGCAGTTTATTAGGGACTCGCGAGCAGTACTTC,CASSLLGTREQYF
few,TRBV7-2,TRBD1,TRBJ1-6,TGTGCCAGCAGCTACACTTCAGGGGGCAATTCACCCCTCCACTTT,CASSYTSGGNSPLHF
NA,TRBV27,NA,TRBJ2-7,TGTGCCAGCAGCCTGGGACAAAGCTCCTACGAGCAGTACTTC,CASSLGQSSYEQYF
once,TRBV27,TRBD1,TRBJ1-5,TGTGCCAGCAGTTTCCGGAGACAGGGAGCCTATAGCAATCAGCCCCAGCATTTT,CASSFRRQGAYSNQPQHF
NA,TRBV7-8,TRBD1,TRBJ1-6,TGTGCCAGCAGCTTAGCGCTGGACAGGGGTTATTCACCCCTCCACTTT,CASSLALDRGYSPLHF
NA,TRBV27,NA,TRBJ2-3,TGTGCCAGCAGTTCTTCCTGGGAGGTCACAGATACGCAGTATTTT,CASSSSWEVTDTQYF
NA,TRBV11-2,NA,TRBJ2-7,TGTGCCAGCAGTATTTCCTACGAGCAGTACTTC,CASSISYEQYF
NA,TRBV3-1/TRBV3-2,NA,TRBJ1-2,TGTGCCAGCAGCCACAAGAGGGATTTATCGGGCTACACCTTC,CASSHKRDLSGYTF
NA,TRBV19,TRBD1,TRBJ2-6,TGTGCCAGTAGAACAGGGGGGATTTCTGGGGCCAACGTCCTGACTTTC,CASRTGGISGANVLTF
once,TRBV5-4,NA,TRBJ2-1,TGTGCCAGCAGCTTAGGGCAGACTAGCTACAATGAGCAGTTCTTC,CASSLGQTSYNEQFF
NA,TRBV2,NA,TRBJ2-3,TGTGCCAGCAGTCCTTTAGCGGAGGCCGCTACGCAGTATTTT,CASSPLAEAATQYF
NA,TRBV29-1,TRBD2,TRBJ2-7,TGCAGCGTTGAGACTAGCGGGAGCTCCTACGAGCAGTACTTC,CSVETSGSSYEQYF
few,TRBV18,TRBD1,TRBJ1-4,TGTGCCAGCTCAAAGGAGAGGACAGGGGGCAATGAAAAACTGTTTTTT,CASSKERTGGNEKLFF
NA,TRBV6-7,NA,TRBJ1-2,TGTGCCAGCACGACAGCGAAAAGATTTAACTATGGCTACACCTTC,CASTTAKRFNYGYTF
NA,TRBV6-5,NA,TRBJ2-7,TGTGCCAGCAGCGCGGCGACCCTCCCCCCTGGCGAGCAGTACTTC,CASSAATLPPGEQYF
NA,TRBV18,TRBD1,TRBJ2-5,TGTGCCAGCTCACCCCACAGGGGTCCCGAAGAGACCCAGTACTTC,CASSPHRGPEETQYF
once,TRBV21-1,NA,TRBJ1-4,TGTGCCAGCAACCCCTTTGGGGCTGAAAAACTGTTTTTT,CASNPFGAEKLFF
NA,TRBV6-1,TRBD1,TRBJ1-5,TGTGCCAGCAGTGAATGGCCGGGACAGGGTCTTGGCAATCAGCCCCAGCATTTT,CASSEWPGQGLGNQPQHF
NA,TRBV7-9,NA,TRBJ2-1,TGTGCCAGCAGCTTAGCTGGAGGGAATGAGCAGTTCTTC,CASSLAGGNEQFF
NA,TRBV24-1,NA,TRBJ1-2,TGTGCCACCTACTCAATCATCTATGGCTACACCTTC,CATYSIIYGYTF
NA,TRBV4-2,TRBD1,TRBJ2-5,TGTGCCAGCAGCCAAAGGGGACAGGGGGAAGAGACCCAGTACTTC,CASSQRGQGEETQYF
NA,TRBV3-1/TRBV3-2,NA,TRBJ2-2,TGTGCCAGCAGCCAAGGGTCCGGCGGGGCGAACACCGGGGAGCTGTTTTTT,CASSQGSGGANTGELFF
NA,TRBV19,TRBD1,TRBJ2-5,TGTGCCAGTTCAAGAAACAGGGGAGAGACCCAGTACTTC,CASSRNRGETQYF
NA,TRBV2,NA,TRBJ2-1,TGTGCCAGCAGTGAAATGAGCTCCTACAATGAGCAGTTCTTC,CASSEMSSYNEQFF
NA,TRBV7-2,NA,TRBJ2-1,TGTGCCAGCAGGCCGAGGGCACAGTACAATGAGCAGTTCTTC,CASRPRAQYNEQFF